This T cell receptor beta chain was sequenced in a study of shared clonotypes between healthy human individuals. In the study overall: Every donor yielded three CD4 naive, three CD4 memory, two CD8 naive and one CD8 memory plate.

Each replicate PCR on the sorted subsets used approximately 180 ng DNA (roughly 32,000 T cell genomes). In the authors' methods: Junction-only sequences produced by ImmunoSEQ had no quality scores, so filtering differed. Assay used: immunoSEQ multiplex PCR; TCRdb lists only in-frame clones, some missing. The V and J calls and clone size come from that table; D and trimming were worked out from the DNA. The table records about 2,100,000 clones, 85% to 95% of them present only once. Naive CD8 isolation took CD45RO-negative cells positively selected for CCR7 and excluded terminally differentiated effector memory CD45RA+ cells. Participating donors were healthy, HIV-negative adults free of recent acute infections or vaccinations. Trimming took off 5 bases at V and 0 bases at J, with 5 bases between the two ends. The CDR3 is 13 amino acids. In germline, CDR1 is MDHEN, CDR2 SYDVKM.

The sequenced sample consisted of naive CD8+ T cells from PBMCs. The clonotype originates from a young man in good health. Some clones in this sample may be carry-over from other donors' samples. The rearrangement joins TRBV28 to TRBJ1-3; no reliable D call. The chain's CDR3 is CASSILSGNTIYF. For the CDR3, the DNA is TGTGCCAGCAGTATCCTCTCTGGAAACACCATATATTTT. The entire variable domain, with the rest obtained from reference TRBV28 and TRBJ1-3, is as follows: DVKVTQSSRYLVKRTGEKVFLECVQDMDHENMFWYRQDPGLGLRLIYFSYDVKMKEKGDIPEGYSVSREKKERFSLILESASTNQTSMYLCASSILSGNTIYFGEGSWLTVV.